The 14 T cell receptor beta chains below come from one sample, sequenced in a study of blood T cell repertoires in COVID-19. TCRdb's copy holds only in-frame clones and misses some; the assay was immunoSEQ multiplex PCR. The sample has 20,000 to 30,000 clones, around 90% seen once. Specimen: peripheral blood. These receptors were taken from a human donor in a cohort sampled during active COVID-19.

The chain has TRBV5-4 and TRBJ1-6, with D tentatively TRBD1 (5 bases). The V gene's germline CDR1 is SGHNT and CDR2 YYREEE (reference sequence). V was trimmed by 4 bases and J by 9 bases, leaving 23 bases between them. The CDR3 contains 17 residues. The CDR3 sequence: CASSPGPREGKFSPLHF. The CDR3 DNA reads TGTGCCAGCAGCCCAGGGCCAAGGGAGGGGAAATTTTCACCCCTCCACTTT. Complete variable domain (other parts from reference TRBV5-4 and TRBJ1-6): ETGVTQSPTHLIKTRGQQVTLRCSSQSGHNTVSWYQQALGQGPQFIFQYYREEENGRGNFPPRFSGLQFPNYSSELNVNALELDDSALYLCASSPGPREGKFSPLHFGNGTRLTVT.

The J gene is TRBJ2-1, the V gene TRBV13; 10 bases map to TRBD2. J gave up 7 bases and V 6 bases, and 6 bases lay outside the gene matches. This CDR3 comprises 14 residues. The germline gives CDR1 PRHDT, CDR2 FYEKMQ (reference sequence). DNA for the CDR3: TGTGCCAGCAGTCGTAGCGGGGGGATAAATGAGCAGTTCTTC. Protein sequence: CASSRSGGINEQFF.

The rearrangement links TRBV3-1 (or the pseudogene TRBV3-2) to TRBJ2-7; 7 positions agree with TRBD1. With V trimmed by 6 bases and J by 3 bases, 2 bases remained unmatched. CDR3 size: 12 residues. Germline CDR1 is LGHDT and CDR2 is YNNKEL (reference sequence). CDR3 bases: TGTGCCAGCAGGACAGGGATCTACGAGCAGTACTTC. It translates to CASRTGIYEQYF.

CDR3 sequence reads: CASSQGTSGNNEQFF. CDR3 coding DNA: TGTGCCAGCAGCCAAGGGACTAGCGGAAACAATGAGCAGTTCTTC. The chain joins TRBV3-1 (or the pseudogene TRBV3-2) to TRBJ2-1, with TRBD2 identical over 10 bases. The germline gives CDR1 LGHDT, CDR2 YNNKEL (reference sequence). The CDR3 loop spans 15 amino acids. J lost 5 bases, V lost 1 base, and 2 bases had no gene match.

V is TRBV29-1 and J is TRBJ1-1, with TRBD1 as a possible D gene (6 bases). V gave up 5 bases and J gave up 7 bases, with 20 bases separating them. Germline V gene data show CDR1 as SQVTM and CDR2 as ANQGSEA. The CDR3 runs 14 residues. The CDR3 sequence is CSVRYPGTNNEAFF. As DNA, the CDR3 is TGCAGCGTTCGATACCCCGGGACAAATAATGAAGCTTTCTTT.

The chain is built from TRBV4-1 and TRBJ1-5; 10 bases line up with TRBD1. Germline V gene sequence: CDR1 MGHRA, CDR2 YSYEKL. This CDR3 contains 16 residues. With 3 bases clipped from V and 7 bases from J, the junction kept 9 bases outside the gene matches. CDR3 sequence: CASSHDRDRGGQPQHF. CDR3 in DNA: TGCGCCAGCAGCCACGACCGGGACAGGGGTGGGCAGCCCCAGCATTTT.

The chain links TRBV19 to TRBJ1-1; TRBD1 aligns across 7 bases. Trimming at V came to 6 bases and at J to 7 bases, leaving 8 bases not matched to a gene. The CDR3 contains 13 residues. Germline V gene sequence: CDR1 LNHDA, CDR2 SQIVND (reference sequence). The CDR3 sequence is CASREDRYFEAFF. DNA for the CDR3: TGTGCCAGTAGGGAGGACAGGTACTTTGAAGCTTTCTTT.

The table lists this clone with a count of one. The CDR3 is CASSSGQSNQPQHF. CDR3 bases: TGTGCCAGCAGTTCGGGACAGAGCAATCAGCCCCAGCATTTT. The chain couples TRBV6-2 or TRBV6-3 to TRBJ1-5; 7 bases line up with TRBD1. In germline, CDR1 is MNHEY, CDR2 SVGEGT. This CDR3 contains 14 residues. V gave up 4 bases and J gave up 1 base; unmatched junction bases: 1.

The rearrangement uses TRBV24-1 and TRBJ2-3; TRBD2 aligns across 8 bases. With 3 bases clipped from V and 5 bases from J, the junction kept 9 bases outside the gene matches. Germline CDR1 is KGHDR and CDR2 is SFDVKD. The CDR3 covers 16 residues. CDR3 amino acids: CATSDKAGAWGDTQYF. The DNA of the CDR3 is TGTGCCACCAGTGATAAAGCGGGAGCATGGGGAGATACGCAGTATTTT.

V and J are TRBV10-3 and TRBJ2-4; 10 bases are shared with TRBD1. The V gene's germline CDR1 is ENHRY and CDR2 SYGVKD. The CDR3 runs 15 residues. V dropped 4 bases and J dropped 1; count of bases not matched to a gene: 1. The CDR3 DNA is TGTGCCATCAGTGCGGACAGGGGGGCCAAAAACATTCAGTACTTC. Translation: CAISADRGAKNIQYF.

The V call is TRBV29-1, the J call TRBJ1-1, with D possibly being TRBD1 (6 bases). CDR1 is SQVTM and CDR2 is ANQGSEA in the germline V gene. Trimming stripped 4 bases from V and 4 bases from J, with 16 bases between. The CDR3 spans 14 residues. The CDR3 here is CSVAPKRGSTEAFF. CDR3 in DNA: TGCAGCGTTGCCCCAAAAAGGGGGAGCACTGAAGCTTTCTTT.

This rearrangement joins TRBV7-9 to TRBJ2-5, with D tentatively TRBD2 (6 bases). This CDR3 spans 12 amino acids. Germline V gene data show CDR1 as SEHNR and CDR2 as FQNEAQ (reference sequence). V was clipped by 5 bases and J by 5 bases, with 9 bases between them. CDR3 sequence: CASSTSGETQYF. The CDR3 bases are TGTGCCAGCAGCACCAGCGGGGAGACCCAGTACTTC.

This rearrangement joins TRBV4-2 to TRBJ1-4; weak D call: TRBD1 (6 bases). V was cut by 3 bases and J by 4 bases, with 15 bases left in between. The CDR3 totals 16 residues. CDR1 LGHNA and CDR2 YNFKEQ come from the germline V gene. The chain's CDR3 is CASSQTAGVYNEKLFF. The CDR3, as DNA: TGTGCCAGCAGCCAGACCGCAGGGGTCTATAATGAAAAACTGTTTTTT.

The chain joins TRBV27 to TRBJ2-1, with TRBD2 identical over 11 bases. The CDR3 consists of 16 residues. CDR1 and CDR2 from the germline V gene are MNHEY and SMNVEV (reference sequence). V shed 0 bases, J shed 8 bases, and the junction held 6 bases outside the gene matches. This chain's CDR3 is CASSLSGTSGFYEQFF. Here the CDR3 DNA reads TGTGCCAGCAGTTTATCCGGGACTAGCGGTTTCTATGAGCAGTTCTTC.